Detailed here is one T cell receptor (beta chain). This entry is derived from a study of blood T cell repertoires in COVID-19. Overall study: Acute and convalescent COVID-19 samples came from the United States, Italy and Spain. From T cells, B-cell-depleted T cells, or PBMCs came the material, which was cDNA or gDNA.

The CDR3 is 13 residues long. From germline, CDR1 is ENHRY and CDR2 SYGVKD. The V and J ends lost 6 bases and 0 bases respectively, with 8 bases between them. Original handling: Quantification of nucleated cells was approximated via reference gene primer amplification. Method: immunoSEQ multiplex PCR; TCRdb's copy keeps in-frame clones and lacks some. Clonal size and the V and J genes are those of that table, whereas D and trimming came from the DNA. The sample carries about 58,000 clones, around nine tenths recorded once. The chain recombines TRBV10-3 with TRBJ1-1; D not certain. Sequenced: peripheral blood. The receptor comes from a woman aged 55-70 years with active COVID-19. For the CDR3, the DNA is TGTGCCATCAGCGTAGCCATGAACACTGAAGCTTTCTTT. Amino acid sequence: CAISVAMNTEAFF.